Each of the 7 T cell receptor beta chains below was sequenced from the same sample in a study of cytomegalovirus exposure and HLA in healthy donors. Primers: 60 Vbeta forward and 13 Jbeta reverse. Profiled with immunoSEQ multiplex PCR; TCRdb holds only in-frame clones, not every one. Here the sample spans 95,000 to 150,000 clones, around 67% being singletons. The sequenced material came from PBMCs. The receptors derive from a woman between 40 and 55 years old in good health and CMV-seronegative.

This clone has only a few counts. The chain combines TRBV7-8 with TRBJ1-1, with 9 bases fitting TRBD1. The V and J ends lost 6 bases and 6 bases, in that order; junction bases with no gene match: 8. The CDR3 extends over 14 amino acids. The germline V gene encodes CDR1 SGHVS and CDR2 FQNEAQ. CDR3 sequence (DNA): TGTGCCAGCAGGACAACAGGGGGCACCGCTGAAGCTTTCTTT. Its translation is CASRTTGGTAEAFF.

The V call is TRBV12-5, the J call TRBJ2-5, with D unclear. With 3 bases removed from V and 3 bases from J, the gap between germline ends came to 8 bases. Germline lookup yields CDR1 LGHNT and CDR2 FRNRAP. The length of the CDR3 is 13 residues. CDR3 bases: TGTGCTAGTGGTTTCTTGGCTGAAGAGACCCAGTACTTC. It codes for CASGFLAEETQYF.

This rearrangement joins TRBV11-1 to TRBJ2-7; weak D call: TRBD1 (5 bases). Trimming cost V 2 bases and J 5 bases, with 7 bases left between them. From germline, CDR1 is SGHAT and CDR2 FQDESV (reference sequence). The CDR3 runs to 12 residues. In DNA form, the CDR3 reads TGTGCCAGCAGCTTACAGGGAAACGAGCAGTACTTC. It encodes CASSLQGNEQYF.

This clone is a singleton in its sample. This rearrangement joins TRBV4-1 to TRBJ2-5; 7 bases fit TRBD2. From germline, CDR1 is MGHRA and CDR2 YSYEKL. There are 17 residues in the CDR3. The V gene end was trimmed by 1 base and the J gene end by 4 bases; junction bases not matched to a gene: 12. CDR3 coding DNA: TGCGCCAGCAGCCAAGGGGGAGGGTCCATCCGACGAGAGACCCAGTACTTC. It yields the protein CASSQGGGSIRRETQYF.

The chain carries TRBV5-4 and TRBJ2-7; 8 nucleotides match TRBD2. Per the germline V gene, CDR1 is SGHNT and CDR2 is YYREEE (reference sequence). With V trimmed by 3 bases and J by 6 bases, 14 bases remained unmatched. The CDR3 covers 16 residues. The CDR3 loop is CASSSPGRSGGGEQYF. The DNA of the CDR3 is TGTGCCAGCAGCTCGCCCGGGCGTTCGGGAGGGGGCGAGCAGTACTTC.

The chain employs TRBV13 and TRBJ2-1, with 7 positions matching TRBD2. CDR1 and CDR2 from the germline V gene are PRHDT and FYEKMQ (reference sequence). CDR3 length: 16 amino acids. V was clipped by 1 base and J by 5 bases; unmatched bases: 8. CDR3 region: CASSLAGRGVNNEQFF. The CDR3 DNA reads as TGTGCCAGCAGCTTAGCGGGTCGGGGGGTCAACAATGAGCAGTTCTTC. Looking up the rest from reference TRBV13 and TRBJ2-1 gives the full variable domain: AAGVIQSPRHLIKEKRETATLKCYPIPRHDTVYWYQQGPGQDPQFLISFYEKMQSDKGSIPDRFSAQQFSDYHSELNMSSLELGDSALYFCASSLAGRGVNNEQFFGPGTRLTVL.

This chain links TRBV4-3 with TRBJ2-1; 8 bases agree with TRBD2. CDR3 length: 18 amino acids. Germline V gene sequence: CDR1 LGHNA, CDR2 YSLEER. V gave up 1 base and J gave up 0 bases; unmatched junction bases: 8. Here the CDR3 DNA reads TGCGCCAGCAGCCAAGGAGCGGGGGACGCCAGCTCCTACAATGAGCAGTTCTTC. Residues: CASSQGAGDASSYNEQFF.